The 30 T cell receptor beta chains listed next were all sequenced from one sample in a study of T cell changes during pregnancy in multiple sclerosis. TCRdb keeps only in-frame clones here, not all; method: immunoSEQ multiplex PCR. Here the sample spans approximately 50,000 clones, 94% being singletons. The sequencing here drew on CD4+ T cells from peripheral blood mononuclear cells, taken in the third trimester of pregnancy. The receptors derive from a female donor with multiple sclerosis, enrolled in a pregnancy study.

The CDR3 region has the DNA TGTGCCAGTAGTCTACCGGGACAGGGCTCAATATACTTC. It is translated as CASSLPGQGSIYF. V is TRBV19 and J is TRBJ2-4, with 9 bases aligning to TRBD1. Losses at the gene ends were 5 bases for V and 16 bases for J; bases not matched to a gene: 12. CDR1 is LNHDA, CDR2 SQIVND, per germline (reference sequence). The CDR3 runs to 13 residues. Variable domain in full (rest from reference TRBV19 and TRBJ2-4): DGGITQSPKYLFRKEGQNVTLSCEQNLNHDAMYWYRQDPGQGLRLIYYSQIVNDFQKGDIAEGYSVSREKKESFPLTVTSAQKNPTAFYLCASSLPGQGSIYFGAGTRLSVL.

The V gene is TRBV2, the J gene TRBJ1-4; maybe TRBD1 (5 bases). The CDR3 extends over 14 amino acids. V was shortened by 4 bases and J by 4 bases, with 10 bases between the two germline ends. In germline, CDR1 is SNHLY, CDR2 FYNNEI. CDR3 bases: TGTGCCAGCAGTGGCCGGGGGGGTAATGAAAAACTGTTTTTT. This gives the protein CASSGRGGNEKLFF. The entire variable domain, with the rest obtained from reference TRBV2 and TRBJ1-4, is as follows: EPEVTQTPSHQVTQMGQEVILRCVPISNHLYFYWYRQILGQKVEFLVSFYNNEISEKSEIFDDQFSVERPDGSNFTLKIRSTKLEDSAMYFCASSGRGGNEKLFFGSGTQLSVL.

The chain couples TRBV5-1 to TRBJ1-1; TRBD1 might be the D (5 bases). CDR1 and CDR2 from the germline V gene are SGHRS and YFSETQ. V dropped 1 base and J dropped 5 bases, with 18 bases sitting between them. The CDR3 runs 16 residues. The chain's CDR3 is CASSLTRSGLETEAFF. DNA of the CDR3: TGCGCCAGCAGCTTGACGAGGTCAGGGTTGGAGACTGAAGCTTTCTTT.

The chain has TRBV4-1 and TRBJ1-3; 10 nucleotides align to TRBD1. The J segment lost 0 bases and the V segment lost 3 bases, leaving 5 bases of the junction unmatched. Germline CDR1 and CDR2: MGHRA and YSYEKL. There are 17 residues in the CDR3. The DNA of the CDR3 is TGCGCCAGCAGCCAGGCCGGGACAGGGGACTCTGGAAACACCATATATTTT. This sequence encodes CASSQAGTGDSGNTIYF.

In DNA form, the CDR3 reads TGTGCCAGCAGCCCGGGACTAGCCCAAGAGACCCAGTACTTC. It yields the protein CASSPGLAQETQYF. The genes are TRBV9 and TRBJ2-5; the match to TRBD2 covers 9 bases. Germline V gene lookup returns CDR1 SGDLS and CDR2 YYNGEE. The CDR3 consists of 14 residues. V shed 4 bases, J shed 1 base, and the junction held 2 bases outside the gene matches.

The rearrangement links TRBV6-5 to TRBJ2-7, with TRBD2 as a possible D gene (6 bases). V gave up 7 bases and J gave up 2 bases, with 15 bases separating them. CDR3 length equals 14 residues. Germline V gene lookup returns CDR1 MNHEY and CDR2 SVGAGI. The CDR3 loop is CASKTGTLTYEQYF. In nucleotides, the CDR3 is TGTGCCAGCAAAACCGGGACTTTAACCTACGAGCAGTACTTC.

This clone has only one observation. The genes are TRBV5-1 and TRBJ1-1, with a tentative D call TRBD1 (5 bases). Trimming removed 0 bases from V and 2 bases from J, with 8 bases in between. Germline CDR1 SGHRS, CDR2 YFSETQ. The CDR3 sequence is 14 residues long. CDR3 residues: CASSLGTGNTEAFF. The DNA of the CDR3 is TGCGCCAGCAGCTTGGGTACAGGCAACACTGAAGCTTTCTTT. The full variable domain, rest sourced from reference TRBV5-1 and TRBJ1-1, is KAGVTQTPRYLIKTRGQQVTLSCSPISGHRSVSWYQQTPGQGLQFLFEYFSETQRNKGNFPGRFSGRQFSNSRSEMNVSTLELGDSALYLCASSLGTGNTEAFFGQGTRLTVV.

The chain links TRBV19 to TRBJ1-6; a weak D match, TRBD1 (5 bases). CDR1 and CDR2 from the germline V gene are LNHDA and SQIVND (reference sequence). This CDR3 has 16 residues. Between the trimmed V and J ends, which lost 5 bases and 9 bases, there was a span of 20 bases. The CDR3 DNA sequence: TGTGCCAGTAGTGCAACATCCCAGGGTCGGAGTTCACCCCTCCACTTT. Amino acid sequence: CASSATSQGRSSPLHF.

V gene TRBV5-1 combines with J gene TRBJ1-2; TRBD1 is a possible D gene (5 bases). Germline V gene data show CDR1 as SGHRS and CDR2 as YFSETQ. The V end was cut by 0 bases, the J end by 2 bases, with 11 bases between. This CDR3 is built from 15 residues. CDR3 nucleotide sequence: TGCGCCAGCAGCTTGGCCCCGACAGAGAACTATGGCTACACCTTC. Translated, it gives CASSLAPTENYGYTF.

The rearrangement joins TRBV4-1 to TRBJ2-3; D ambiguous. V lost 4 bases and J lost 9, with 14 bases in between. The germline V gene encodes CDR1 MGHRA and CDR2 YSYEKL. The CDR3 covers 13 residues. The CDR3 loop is CASSLTLLLTQYF. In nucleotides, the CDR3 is TGCGCCAGCAGCCTTACCCTGCTGCTAACGCAGTATTTT.

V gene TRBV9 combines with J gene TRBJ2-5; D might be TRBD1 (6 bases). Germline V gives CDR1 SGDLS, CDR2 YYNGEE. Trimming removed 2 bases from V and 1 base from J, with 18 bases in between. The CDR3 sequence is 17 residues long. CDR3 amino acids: CASSVGIGRGAQETQYF. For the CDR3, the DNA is TGTGCCAGCAGCGTGGGGATTGGCAGGGGCGCCCAAGAGACCCAGTACTTC.

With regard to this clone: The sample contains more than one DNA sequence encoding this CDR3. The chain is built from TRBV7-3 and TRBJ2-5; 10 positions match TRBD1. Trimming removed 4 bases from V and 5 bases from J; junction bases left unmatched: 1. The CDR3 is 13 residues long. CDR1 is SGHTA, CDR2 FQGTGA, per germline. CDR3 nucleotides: TGTGCCAGCAGCTCGACAGGGGGCGAGACCCAGTACTTC. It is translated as CASSSTGGETQYF.

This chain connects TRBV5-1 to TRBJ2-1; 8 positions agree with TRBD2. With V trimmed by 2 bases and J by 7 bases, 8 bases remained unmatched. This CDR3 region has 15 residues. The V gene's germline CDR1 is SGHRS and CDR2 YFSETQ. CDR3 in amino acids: CASSFFGLASNEQFF. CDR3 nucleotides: TGCGCCAGCAGCTTTTTCGGACTAGCTTCAAATGAGCAGTTCTTC.

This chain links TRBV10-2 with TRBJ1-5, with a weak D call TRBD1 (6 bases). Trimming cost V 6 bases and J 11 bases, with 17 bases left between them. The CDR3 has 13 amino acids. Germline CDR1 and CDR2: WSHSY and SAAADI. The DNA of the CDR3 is TGCGCCAGCAGCGACAGGAGCGTGGGGGCCCAGCATTTT. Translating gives CASSDRSVGAQHF.

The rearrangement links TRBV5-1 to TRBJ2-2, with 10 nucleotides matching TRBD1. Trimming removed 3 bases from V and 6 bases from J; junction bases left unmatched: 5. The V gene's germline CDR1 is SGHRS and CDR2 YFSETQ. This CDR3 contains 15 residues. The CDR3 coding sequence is TGCGCCAGCAGCTCCGGGACAGGGGTGGCCGGGGAGCTGTTTTTT. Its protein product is CASSSGTGVAGELFF.

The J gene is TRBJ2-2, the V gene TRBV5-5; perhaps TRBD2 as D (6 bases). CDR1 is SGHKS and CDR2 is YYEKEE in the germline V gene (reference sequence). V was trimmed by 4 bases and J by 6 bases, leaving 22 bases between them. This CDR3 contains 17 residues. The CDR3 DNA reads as TGTGCCAGCAGCCCTAGAAGACGGGAGATCGATTCCGGGGAGCTGTTTTTT. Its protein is CASSPRRREIDSGELFF.

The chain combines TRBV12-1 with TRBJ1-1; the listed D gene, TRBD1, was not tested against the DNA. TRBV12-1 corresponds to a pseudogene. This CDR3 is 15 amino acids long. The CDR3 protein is CASSVTGDRDTEAFF. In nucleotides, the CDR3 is TGTGCCAGCTCCGTTACAGGGGACCGGGACACTGAAGCTTTCTTT.

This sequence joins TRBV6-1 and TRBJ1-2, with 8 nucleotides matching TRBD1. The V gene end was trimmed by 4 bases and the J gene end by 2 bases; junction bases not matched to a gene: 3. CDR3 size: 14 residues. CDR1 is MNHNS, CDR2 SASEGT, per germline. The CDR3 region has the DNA TGTGCCAGCAGTGGGGACAGGAGAAACTATGGCTACACCTTC. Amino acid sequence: CASSGDRRNYGYTF.

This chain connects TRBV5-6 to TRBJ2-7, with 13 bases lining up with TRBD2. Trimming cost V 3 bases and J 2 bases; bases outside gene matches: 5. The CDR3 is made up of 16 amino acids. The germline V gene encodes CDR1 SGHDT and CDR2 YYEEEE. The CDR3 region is CASSSGLAGDTYEQYF. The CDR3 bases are TGTGCCAGCAGCTCTGGACTAGCGGGAGACACCTACGAGCAGTACTTC.

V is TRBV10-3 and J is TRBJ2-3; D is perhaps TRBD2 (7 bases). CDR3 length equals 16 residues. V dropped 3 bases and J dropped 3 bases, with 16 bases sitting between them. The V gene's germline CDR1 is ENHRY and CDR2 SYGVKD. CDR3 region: CAISDQGGGRTDTQYF. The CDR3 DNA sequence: TGTGCCATCAGTGATCAAGGGGGGGGCCGTACAGATACGCAGTATTTT.

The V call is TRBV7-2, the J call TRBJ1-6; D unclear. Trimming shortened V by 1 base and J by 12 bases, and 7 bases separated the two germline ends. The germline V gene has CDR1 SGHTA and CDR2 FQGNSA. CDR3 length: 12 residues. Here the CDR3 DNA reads TGTGCCAGCAGCTTAGGGAGCCTACCCCTCCACTTT. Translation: CASSLGSLPLHF.

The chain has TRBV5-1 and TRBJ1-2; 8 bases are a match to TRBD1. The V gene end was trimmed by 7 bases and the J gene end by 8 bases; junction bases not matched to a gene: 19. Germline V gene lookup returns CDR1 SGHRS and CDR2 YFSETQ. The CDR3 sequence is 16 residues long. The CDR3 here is CASQNTGTGQAVGYTF. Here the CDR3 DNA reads TGCGCCAGCCAAAACACCGGGACAGGTCAAGCGGTGGGCTACACCTTC. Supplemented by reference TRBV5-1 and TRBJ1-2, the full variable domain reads KAGVTQTPRYLIKTRGQQVTLSCSPISGHRSVSWYQQTPGQGLQFLFEYFSETQRNKGNFPGRFSGRQFSNSRSEMNVSTLELGDSALYLCASQNTGTGQAVGYTFGSGTRLTVV.

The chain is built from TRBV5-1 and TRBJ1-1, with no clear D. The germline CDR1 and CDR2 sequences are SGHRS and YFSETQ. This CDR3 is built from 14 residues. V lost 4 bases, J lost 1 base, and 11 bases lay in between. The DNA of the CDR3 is TGCGCCAGCAGCGGATGGTCGGGGAACACTGAAGCTTTCTTT. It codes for CASSGWSGNTEAFF.

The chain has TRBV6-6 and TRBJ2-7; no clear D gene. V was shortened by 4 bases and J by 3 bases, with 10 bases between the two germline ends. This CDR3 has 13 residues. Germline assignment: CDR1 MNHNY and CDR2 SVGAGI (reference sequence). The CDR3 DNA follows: TGTGCCAGCAGTTCTGGGCTTCACTACGAGCAGTACTTC. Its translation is CASSSGLHYEQYF.

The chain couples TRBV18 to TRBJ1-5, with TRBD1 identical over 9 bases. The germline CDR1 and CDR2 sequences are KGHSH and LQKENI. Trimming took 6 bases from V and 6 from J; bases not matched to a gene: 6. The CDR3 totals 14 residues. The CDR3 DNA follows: TGTGCCAGCTCCCCCGGGACAGGGAGTCAGCCCCAGCATTTT. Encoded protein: CASSPGTGSQPQHF.

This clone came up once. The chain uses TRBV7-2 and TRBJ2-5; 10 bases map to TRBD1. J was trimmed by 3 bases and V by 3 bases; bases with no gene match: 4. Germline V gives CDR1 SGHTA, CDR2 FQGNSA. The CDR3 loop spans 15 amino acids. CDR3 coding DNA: TGTGCCAGCAGCTTCAGCGGGACAGGGGAAGAGACCCAGTACTTC. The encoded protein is CASSFSGTGEETQYF.

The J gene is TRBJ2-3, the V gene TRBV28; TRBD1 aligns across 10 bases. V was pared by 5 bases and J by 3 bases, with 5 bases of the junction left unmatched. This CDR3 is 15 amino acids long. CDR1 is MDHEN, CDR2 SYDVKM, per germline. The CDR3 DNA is TGTGCCAGCAGTCCCGGACAGGGGGGAACAGATACGCAGTATTTT. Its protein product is CASSPGQGGTDTQYF.

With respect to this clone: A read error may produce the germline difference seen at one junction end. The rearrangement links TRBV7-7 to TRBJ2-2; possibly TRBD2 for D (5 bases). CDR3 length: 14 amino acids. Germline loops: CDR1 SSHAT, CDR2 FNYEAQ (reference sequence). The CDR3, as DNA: TGTGCTAGCAGTTTAGGGAGAGGGACCGGGGAGCTGTTTTTT. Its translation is CASSLGRGTGELFF. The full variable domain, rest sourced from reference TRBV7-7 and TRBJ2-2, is GAGVSQSPRYKVTKRGQDVTLRCDPISSHATLYWYQQALGQGPEFLTYFNYEAQPDKSGLPSDRFSAERPEGSISTLTIQRTEQRDSAMYRCASSLGRGTGELFFGEGSRLTVL.

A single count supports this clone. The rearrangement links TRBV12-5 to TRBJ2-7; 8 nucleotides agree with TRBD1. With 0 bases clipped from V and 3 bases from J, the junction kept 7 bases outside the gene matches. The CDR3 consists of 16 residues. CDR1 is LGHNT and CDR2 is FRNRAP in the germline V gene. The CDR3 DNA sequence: TGTGCTAGTGGTTTGGTACTAAGTGACAGGGGCTACGAGCAGTACTTC. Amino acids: CASGLVLSDRGYEQYF.

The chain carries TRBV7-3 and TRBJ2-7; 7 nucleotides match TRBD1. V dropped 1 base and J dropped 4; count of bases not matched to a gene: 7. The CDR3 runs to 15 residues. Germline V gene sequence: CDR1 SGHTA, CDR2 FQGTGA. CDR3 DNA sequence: TGTGCCAGCAGCTTAAGCAGGGGGATTCAATACGAGCAGTACTTC. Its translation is CASSLSRGIQYEQYF.